The clone carrying this TCR beta chain was counted once. Antigen specificity is unknown. The germline gene is not matched at one end of the junction; a read error may be the cause. The sample comes from a study of blood T cells in healthy people across ages. Primed by a sample-barcoded 5' primer and a J-beta primer mix, a second PCR proceeded for about 6 to 12 cycles. TCRdb redid the calling of the 5' RACE reads with MiXCR, one entry per CDR3 protein. The repertoire holds 800,000 to 950,000 distinct CDR3 sequences, around 49% seen once, with under 15% in the top ten. Whole-study findings and limits: Versus aged donors, long-lived donors had higher diversity and more naive CD4+ cells.

This receptor was obtained from a young man in good health. Sequenced input: blood.

CDR3: CASSSRGKSSYKQYF. The CDR3 nucleotides are TGCGCCAGCAGCTCAAGGGGAAAGAGCTCCTACAAGCAGTACTTC. The chain carries TRBV5-1 and TRBJ2-7, with D possibly matching TRBD1 (5 bases). This CDR3 comprises 15 residues. From germline, CDR1 is SGHRS and CDR2 YFSETQ. The full variable domain, completed using reference TRBV5-1 and TRBJ2-7, is KAGVTQTPRYLIKTRGQQVTLSCSPISGHRSVSWYQQTPGQGLQFLFEYFSETQRNKGNFPGRFSGRQFSNSRSEMNVSTLELGDSALYLCASSSRGKSSYKQYFGPGTRLTVT.